Listed below are T cell receptor beta chains from one sample, sequenced in a study of cytomegalovirus exposure and HLA in healthy donors. The table came from immunoSEQ multiplex PCR; TCRdb's copy has only in-frame clones and leaves some out. Found here are about 90,000 clones, less than 65% of them singletons; the top ten hold 5% to 6.5%. The sample taken for sequencing was PBMCs. All receptors come from a woman in her 30s in good health and CMV-seropositive. The conserved cysteine and the conserved F or W are not part of the CDR3 here.

cdr3_length | j_call | v_call | cdr3_aa
16 | TRBJ2-2 | TRBV28 | ASSLYHGGGGGTGELF
10 | TRBJ2-3 | TRBV5-1 | ASSFVPDTQY
12 | TRBJ1-2 | TRBV7-2 | ASSLTQTNYGYT
13 | TRBJ2-1 | TRBV2 | ASSGLAGGNNEQF
12 | TRBJ2-3 | TRBV9 | ASSVLQGSDTQY
17 | TRBJ2-1 | TRBV7-8 | ASSGRTSGGVGTYNEQF
14 | TRBJ2-7 | TRBV6-5 | ASSSTPGQGASEQY
18 | TRBJ2-7 | TRBV28 | ASSLPPGLAGVRALYEQY
13 | TRBJ2-5 | TRBV6-5 | ASSSGLASQETQY
14 | TRBJ2-5 | TRBV4-3 | ASSQDAPGSLETQY
13 | TRBJ1-2 | TRBV25-1 | ASSEFGTSNYGYT
13 | TRBJ2-5 | TRBV2 | ASSVDQGVGETQY
14 | TRBJ1-1 | TRBV6-1 | ASSEASARGNTEAF
15 | TRBJ2-3 | TRBV4-3 | ASSHPRLAGGVDTQY
12 | TRBJ1-2 | TRBV4-3 | ASSQGATDRGYT
14 | TRBJ1-6 | TRBV5-1 | ASSSHPPSDNSPLH
14 | TRBJ1-4 | TRBV7-8 | ASSQPRTGTREKLF
14 | TRBJ2-2 | TRBV7-2 | ASSLGGGVNTGELF
15 | TRBJ2-3 | TRBV7-2 | ASSPLGRTSATDTQY
10 | TRBJ2-7 | TRBV5-8 | ASSGDSYEQY
14 | TRBJ2-5 | TRBV7-6 | ASSFAGLGDRETQY
12 | TRBJ1-1 | TRBV6-5 | ASSLDRMNTEAF
12 | TRBJ2-1 | TRBV7-2 | ASSLTGGHNEQF
13 | TRBJ2-3 | TRBV7-9 | ASSLIAGGERAQY
14 | TRBJ1-1 | TRBV2 | ASTKKLGTANTEAF
11 | TRBJ1-5 | TRBV11-2 | ASSLDGGQPQH
13 | TRBJ1-4 | TRBV29-1 | SVEEGRGRDVKLF
12 | TRBJ1-1 | TRBV27 | ASSSTGTGWRAF
12 | TRBJ2-3 | TRBV7-9 | SSSLSGGWDTQY
15 | TRBJ1-1 | TRBV5-4 | ASSLGTGDLLNTEAF
15 | TRBJ1-3 | TRBV4-3 | ASSQDVWSESGNTIY
12 | TRBJ2-7 | TRBV5-1 | ASRIQGVVDEQY
10 | TRBJ2-1 | TRBV7-2 | ASSSGQSNRF
14 | TRBJ2-1 | TRBV2 | ASSERGQGFNNEQF
13 | TRBJ2-3 | TRBV7-7 | ASSPGTGNTDTQY
13 | TRBJ2-1 | TRBV2 | ASSGSGGAVNEQF
17 | TRBJ2-1 | TRBV4-2 | ASSQGYRSGSASYNEQF
12 | TRBJ2-3 | TRBV6-4 | ASSADSSTDTQY
14 | TRBJ1-2 | TRBV4-1 | ASSQEVEGTFYGYT
13 | TRBJ2-7 | TRBV6-1 | ASSEDVRVAYEQY
11 | TRBJ1-4 | TRBV2 | ASQGEANEKLF
13 | TRBJ2-4 | TRBV7-2 | ASSLGGGVQNIQY
13 | TRBJ1-4 | TRBV28 | ASSTSTGGNEKLF
11 | TRBJ1-2 | TRBV25-1 | ASRQGFDYGYT
12 | TRBJ2-7 | TRBV6-6 | ASSWGRNSYEQY
13 | TRBJ1-2 | TRBV7-2 | ASSLARTGLGGYT
13 | TRBJ1-6 | TRBV4-1 | ASSQGGQYNSPLH
16 | TRBJ1-2 | TRBV7-2 | ASSLVPGQGPPDYGYT